The T cell receptor beta chain under discussion was sequenced for a study of Ad26.COV2.S vaccination and SARS-CoV-2 variants. Germline V gene data show CDR1 as LGHNA and CDR2 as YSLEER. This CDR3 has 15 residues. V was shortened by 1 base and J by 6 bases, with 15 bases between the two germline ends. The sample's treatment: roughly 20 received Ad26.COV2.S at low or high dose, single or two shots; about 5 received placebo; per-sample allocation not given. Sample collection was performed on day 63 after the first vaccine or placebo injection. The repertoire was sequenced with immunoSEQ multiplex PCR; TCRdb's copy has only in-frame clones and lacks some. There are approximately 340,000 clones in the sample; 85% occur only once, and 3.3% lies in the top ten.

The chain joins TRBV4-3 to TRBJ2-5; maybe TRBD2 (6 bases). Sample: peripheral blood, taken in a trial of Ad26.COV2.S vaccine versus placebo. The sequence derives from a person aged 18-65 years who received the Ad26.COV2.S COVID-19 vaccine or a placebo. The CDR3 region is CASSQGGLATQTQYF. The CDR3 nucleotides are TGCGCCAGCAGCCAAGGAGGTCTAGCGACGCAGACCCAGTACTTC.